This TCR beta chain was sequenced for a study of T cell repertoires in cytomegalovirus infection. Study-level information: Shared public TCR beta signatures pointed to both CMV infection and a matching HLA type.

Details on this clonotype: Its antigen is currently unknown.

In TCRdb, the reads were re-called with MiXCR into one record per CDR3 protein. Of roughly 310,000 distinct CDR3 sequences listed, under 20% are singletons. The CDR3 spans 20 residues. V dropped 1 base and J dropped 2 bases, with 24 bases sitting between them. Study findings and constraints: The ex vivo response was dominated by HLA-C-restricted CMV-specific TCR beta clonotypes. Pooled public TCR beta family frequency picked out CMV carriers with the relevant HLA.

Sequencing was performed on PBMCs. This chain links TRBV12-3 or TRBV12-4 with TRBJ1-5; a possible D gene is TRBD1 (5 bases). This clonotype originated in a human donor in good health (CMV status not recorded). Some clones in this sample may be carry-over from other donors' samples. The CDR3 bases are TGTGCCAGCAGTTTAGGGCTCCAGGGTACGGCGATAATGGGCAATCAGCCCCAGCATTTT. Its protein product is CASSLGLQGTAIMGNQPQHF.